The 8 T cell receptor beta chains below come from one sample, sequenced in a study of T-cell reconstitution after alpha-beta-depleted transplantation in children (dated by TCRdb to between 2015 and 2016). The treatment or condition label of this sample denotes: allogeneic hematopoietic cell transplantation with graft depleted of TCRalphabeta T cells and CD19 B cells. Libraries were prepared through PCR. For sequencing, an Illumina HiSeq 2500 was employed. TCR library preparation used molecular barcoding, with unique molecular identifiers applied to normalize quantification of the TCRbeta repertoire. Starting from the raw public reads, TCRdb applied fastp trimming at Q25, assembled clones with MiXCR and retained in-frame beta chains. Duplicate CDR3 protein sequences are folded into a single record with the most common DNA and genes. Counted in this sample were hundreds of thousands of distinct CDR3 sequences; under 8.5% of them appeared once. In total, the top ten clones hold under 40% of the sample.

This specimen consisted of PBMCs, mostly from graft donor cells, obtained 360 days after TCRalphabeta/CD19-depleted stem cell transplant. Source of these receptors: a male patient under 10 years old who had a stem cell transplant for acute myeloid leukemia, so the T cells may come from the graft donor.

This clonotype has only a few counts. This chain links TRBV2 with TRBJ2-3; D is perhaps TRBD2 (6 bases). Trimming stripped 8 bases from V and 5 bases from J, with 14 bases between. Germline values: CDR1 SNHLY, CDR2 FYNNEI. The CDR3 totals 13 residues. The CDR3 here is CASRGAGEDTQYF. The CDR3 DNA is TGTGCCAGCCGCGGGGCCGGGGAAGATACGCAGTATTTT. The full variable domain, in which reference TRBV2 and TRBJ2-3 provide the parts outside the CDR3, is EPEVTQTPSHQVTQMGQEVILRCVPISNHLYFYWYRQILGQKVEFLVSFYNNEISEKSEIFDDQFSVERPDGSNFTLKIRSTKLEDSAMYFCASRGAGEDTQYFGPGTRLTVL.

This clonotype was detected many times. This chain connects TRBV12-3 or TRBV12-4 to TRBJ2-7, with no clear D. This CDR3 region has 14 residues. Trimming took 5 bases from V and 6 from J, leaving 17 bases between them. CDR3 DNA: TGTGCCAGCAGTCTCCGGGCCCCAAGTGGCGAGCAGTACTTC. This gives the protein CASSLRAPSGEQYF.

The chain uses TRBV9 and TRBJ2-1, with D possibly matching TRBD1 (6 bases). Trimming took off 2 bases at V and 9 bases at J, with 15 bases between the two ends. Germline V gives CDR1 SGDLS, CDR2 YYNGEE. There are 14 residues in the CDR3. The DNA of the CDR3 is TGTGCCAGCAGCGTGGGGGCCTCGGCGGGTGAGCAGTTCTTC. It specifies CASSVGASAGEQFF.

This clonotype was seen a handful of times. This chain uses TRBV20-1 with TRBJ1-6, with D maybe TRBD1 (5 bases). V lost 0 bases to trimming and J lost 10 bases, with 13 bases between them. The CDR3 covers 14 residues. Germline CDR1 reads DFQATT; CDR2 reads SNEGSKA (reference sequence). CDR3: CSARDIQGGSPLHF. CDR3 DNA sequence: TGCAGTGCTAGAGATATCCAGGGAGGGTCACCCCTCCACTTT.

This clonotype appeared a few times. The chain has TRBV7-8 and TRBJ2-5, with 12 bases matching TRBD2. The CDR3 covers 20 residues. After removal of 2 bases from V and 1 base from J, the junction contained 14 bases not matched to a gene. The germline CDR1 and CDR2 sequences are SGHVS and FQNEAQ. The CDR3 sequence is CASSLLPPSGGALPQETQYF. The CDR3 bases are TGTGCCAGCAGCTTACTTCCTCCTAGCGGGGGGGCCCTCCCCCAAGAGACCCAGTACTTC.

Only a few counts were recorded for this clonotype. V usage is TRBV20-1 and J usage is TRBJ1-5; D is undetermined. The CDR3 length is 13 residues. Trimming removed 1 base from V and 5 bases from J, with 9 bases in between. Germline-derived CDR1 and CDR2 are DFQATT and SNEGSKA (reference sequence). In nucleotides, the CDR3 is TGCAGTGCTAGAGTCGCCCCCGATCAGCCCCAGCATTTT. Translating gives CSARVAPDQPQHF.

This clonotype appeared a few times. The gene calls are TRBV6-5 and TRBJ2-1, with a tentative D call TRBD1 (6 bases). Germline-derived CDR1 and CDR2 are MNHEY and SVGAGI. V lost 2 bases, J lost 12 bases, and 17 bases lay in between. CDR3 size: 14 residues. Here the CDR3 reads CASSYLAGQRRQFF. The CDR3 nucleotides read TGTGCCAGCAGTTACCTAGCCGGACAGCGGCGGCAGTTCTTC.

This clonotype was recorded at least ten times. The chain carries TRBV27 and TRBJ2-7, with 7 bases that match TRBD1. V was pared by 3 bases and J by 2 bases, with 4 bases of the junction left unmatched. The CDR3 runs to 14 residues. Germline V gene data show CDR1 as MNHEY and CDR2 as SMNVEV (reference sequence). CDR3 coding DNA: TGTGCCAGCAGTTTCCTACAGGGGACCTACGAGCAGTACTTC. Its translation: CASSFLQGTYEQYF.